Listed below are T cell receptor beta chains from one sample, sequenced in a study of cytomegalovirus exposure and HLA in healthy donors. Repertoires were generated with immunoSEQ multiplex PCR, while TCRdb's copy carries only in-frame clones and drops some. The table has 170,000 or so clones, over 75% seen once. Sequencing was done on a sample of PBMCs. Receptors were obtained from a woman aged 45-60 years in good health and CMV-seropositive. Both conserved end residues are part of each CDR3. Fields, in order: CDR3 DNA, CDR3 protein, J gene, V gene, D gene, clone size, CDR3 length. The D gene is left open where the match is weak. Expanded clones get a size class; other rows say once, few or many, or leave the size out.

DNA: TGTGCCAGTAGTGCCGCCGGGGTCTATGGCTACACCTTC
CDR3: CASSAAGVYGYTF
J: TRBJ1-2
V: TRBV19
D: .
size: .
length: 13

DNA: TGCGCCAGCAGCTCCCAGACAGGGGCGTACTACGAGCAGTACTTC
CDR3: CASSSQTGAYYEQYF
J: TRBJ2-7
V: TRBV5-1
D: TRBD1
size: .
length: 15

DNA: TGTGCCAGCAGCTTGGGGGGGGTACGGGCCTCCTACAATGAGCAGTTCTTC
CDR3: CASSLGGVRASYNEQFF
J: TRBJ2-1
V: TRBV5-4
D: .
size: .
length: 17

DNA: TGTGCCAGTAGTATACAGGGTACGGGGGCCAACGTCCTGACTTTC
CDR3: CASSIQGTGANVLTF
J: TRBJ2-6
V: TRBV19
D: .
size: .
length: 15

DNA: TGTGCCAGCAGTGAGGCCGGGCGGGGCACTGAAGCTTTCTTT
CDR3: CASSEAGRGTEAFF
J: TRBJ1-1
V: TRBV6-5
D: .
size: .
length: 14

DNA: TGTGCCAGCAGCATCCGGACAGTAATAGAAGCTTTCTTT
CDR3: CASSIRTVIEAFF
J: TRBJ1-1
V: TRBV7-9
D: .
size: few
length: 13

DNA: TGTGCCAGCAGCCTGGGACAGGGGCCCACCGGGGAGCTGTTTTTT
CDR3: CASSLGQGPTGELFF
J: TRBJ2-2
V: TRBV7-6
D: TRBD1
size: many
length: 15

DNA: TGTGCCAGCAGCTTGGGGGCGGGGACCTCCTACAATGAGCAGTTCTTC
CDR3: CASSLGAGTSYNEQFF
J: TRBJ2-1
V: TRBV5-5
D: .
size: .
length: 16

DNA: TGTGCCAGCAGGATGGGAGGCGGGGGATACACCGGGGAGCTGTTTTTT
CDR3: CASRMGGGGYTGELFF
J: TRBJ2-2
V: TRBV28
D: TRBD2
size: .
length: 16

DNA: TGTGCCAGCAGCTTAGCAGGAGCCCACCCCCCAGCCAAAAACATTCAGTACTTC
CDR3: CASSLAGAHPPAKNIQYF
J: TRBJ2-4
V: TRBV7-2
D: .
size: .
length: 18

DNA: TGTGCCAGCAGTCTCAGGGGGCCAGGCACTGAAGCTTTCTTT
CDR3: CASSLRGPGTEAFF
J: TRBJ1-1
V: TRBV27
D: TRBD1
size: .
length: 14

DNA: TGTGCCAGTGCTTTTCTCGCTGGTCTAACTGGAAACACCATATATTTT
CDR3: CASAFLAGLTGNTIYF
J: TRBJ1-3
V: TRBV2
D: .
size: .
length: 16

DNA: TGTGCCAGCAGCTTAAGTTTCCCGCAGGGGGAATACGAGCAGTACTTC
CDR3: CASSLSFPQGEYEQYF
J: TRBJ2-7
V: TRBV7-6
D: TRBD1
size: few
length: 16

DNA: TGCGCCAGCAGCCAACTCACCACTAGCACAGATACGCAGTATTTT
CDR3: CASSQLTTSTDTQYF
J: TRBJ2-3
V: TRBV4-3
D: .
size: .
length: 15

DNA: TGTGCCAGCAGTCGCAGGGATGGCTACACCTTC
CDR3: CASSRRDGYTF
J: TRBJ1-2
V: TRBV28
D: .
size: .
length: 11

DNA: TGCGCCAGCAGCTTGGGTCTAAATGAGCAGTTCTTC
CDR3: CASSLGLNEQFF
J: TRBJ2-1
V: TRBV5-1
D: .
size: .
length: 12

DNA: TGCGCCAGCAGCCAAGGATTGCAGGGGGCGGGCTATGGCTACACCTTC
CDR3: CASSQGLQGAGYGYTF
J: TRBJ1-2
V: TRBV4-1
D: TRBD1
size: .
length: 16

DNA: TGTGCCAGCAGACCCGGGACTAGCGGGAAAGAGCAGTTCTTC
CDR3: CASRPGTSGKEQFF
J: TRBJ2-1
V: TRBV7-2
D: TRBD2
size: .
length: 14

DNA: TGTGCCAGCAGTTCCGGACTCCGAGGCACAGATACGCAGTATTTT
CDR3: CASSSGLRGTDTQYF
J: TRBJ2-3
V: TRBV28
D: .
size: .
length: 15

DNA: TGTGCCAGCAGCTTTCGGGGGGAGACAGATACGCAGTATTTT
CDR3: CASSFRGETDTQYF
J: TRBJ2-3
V: TRBV7-2
D: TRBD2
size: .
length: 14

DNA: TGCGCCAGCAGCCAGGCCGGGACAGGCTACAATGAGCAGTTCTTC
CDR3: CASSQAGTGYNEQFF
J: TRBJ2-1
V: TRBV4-3
D: TRBD1
size: few
length: 15

DNA: TGTGCCTGGAGGGGACAGGTAAATCAGCCCCAGCATTTT
CDR3: CAWRGQVNQPQHF
J: TRBJ1-5
V: TRBV30
D: TRBD1
size: few
length: 13

DNA: TGTGCCAGCCGAAACAGAAACAATGAGCAGTTCTTC
CDR3: CASRNRNNEQFF
J: TRBJ2-1
V: TRBV27
D: .
size: .
length: 12

DNA: TGTGCCATCAGCGCTCCGGGACAGGGAATAGATACGCAGTATTTT
CDR3: CAISAPGQGIDTQYF
J: TRBJ2-3
V: TRBV10-3
D: TRBD1
size: .
length: 15

DNA: TGTGCCAGCAGCTTCACTACCAGGGGGGAGCAGTTCTTC
CDR3: CASSFTTRGEQFF
J: TRBJ2-1
V: TRBV7-8
D: TRBD1
size: .
length: 13

DNA: TGCAGCGTTAGAAATAATACAGGGACACGCACAGATACGCAGTATTTT
CDR3: CSVRNNTGTRTDTQYF
J: TRBJ2-3
V: TRBV29-1
D: .
size: .
length: 16

DNA: TGCGCCAGCAGCTGGGGCCCTTCGGAAGCTTTCTTT
CDR3: CASSWGPSEAFF
J: TRBJ1-1
V: TRBV5-1
D: .
size: .
length: 12

DNA: TGCGCCAGCACCAGGGGAGTATTTGGGCCTAGCACAGATACGCAGTATTTT
CDR3: CASTRGVFGPSTDTQYF
J: TRBJ2-3
V: TRBV5-1
D: .
size: .
length: 17

DNA: TGTGCCAGCAGTGTTATTCTTGAAGCTTTCTTT
CDR3: CASSVILEAFF
J: TRBJ1-1
V: TRBV2
D: .
size: .
length: 11

DNA: TGTGCCAGCAGTCGGAACCTCCGACAGGGGACGGGATCACCCCTCCACTTT
CDR3: CASSRNLRQGTGSPLHF
J: TRBJ1-6
V: TRBV27
D: TRBD1
size: .
length: 17

DNA: TGTGCCAGCTCATCACCAGTTTTAGGGGCATCCTCTGAAGCTTTCTTT
CDR3: CASSSPVLGASSEAFF
J: TRBJ1-1
V: TRBV18
D: .
size: .
length: 16

DNA: TGTGCCAGCAGCCTCAGGACAGGGGTGAACACTGAAGCTTTCTTT
CDR3: CASSLRTGVNTEAFF
J: TRBJ1-1
V: TRBV14
D: TRBD1
size: .
length: 15

DNA: TGTTCCAGCAGCTTGAGGCCGGGCCCAGGGGGCTCCTACGAGCAGTACTTC
CDR3: CSSSLRPGPGGSYEQYF
J: TRBJ2-7
V: TRBV7-9
D: TRBD1
size: .
length: 17

DNA: TGCGCCAGCAGCTTCCAAGACAGGGGAGAGACCCAGTACTTC
CDR3: CASSFQDRGETQYF
J: TRBJ2-5
V: TRBV5-1
D: TRBD1
size: .
length: 14

DNA: TGTGCCAGCATAGCGGGGGGTAACACCGGGGAGCTGTTTTTT
CDR3: CASIAGGNTGELFF
J: TRBJ2-2
V: TRBV2
D: TRBD2
size: few
length: 14

DNA: TGTGCCAGCAGCTTGCCCTATCAAGAGACCCAGTACTTC
CDR3: CASSLPYQETQYF
J: TRBJ2-5
V: TRBV5-6
D: .
size: .
length: 13